A single TCR beta chain is shown here with its context. The data originate from a study of metastatic and nonmetastatic thyroid tumors. Overall study: The study looked at repertoires side by side in blood and in tumor or nodule tissue from malignant and benign thyroid patients.

With MiXCR, TCRdb called clones anew from the PCR reads. The sample contains about 15,000 clones, about 4% of which appear only once. No patient received treatment before thyroid surgery. The sequenced sample was tumor tissue. The sequence came from a female donor with papillary thyroid cancer or a benign thyroid nodule (not recorded which). Some clones in this sample may be carry-over from other donors' samples.

The CDR3 is CASGLYQGGSYEQYF. CDR3 DNA sequence: TGTGCTAGTGGTTTGTACCAGGGGGGGTCCTACGAGCAGTACTTC. This chain links TRBV12-5 with TRBJ2-7; D may correspond to TRBD1 or TRBD2 (7 bases each). V was pared by 2 bases and J by 1 base, with 12 bases between. Germline V lookup: CDR1 LGHNT, CDR2 FRNRAP. The CDR3 runs 15 residues.